This is a list of T cell receptor beta chains from one sample in a study of CD8 T cells in ankylosing spondylitis. Each CDR3 protein is one row after TCRdb ran MiXCR on the 5' RACE reads. The profile covers hundreds of thousands of distinct CDR3 sequences, with about 24% appearing a single time and about 1% taken by the ten largest. The sequencing input was blood, either unsorted or a sorted T cell fraction (not recorded which). These receptors all stem from a male donor with ankylosing spondylitis. The CDR3 runs from the conserved cysteine through the conserved F or W. The order of the fields is D gene, clone size, V gene, J gene, CDR3 protein, CDR3 DNA. D genes are given only for firm matches. Clone size is shown for a subset of rows, as once, few, many or a class of expanded clone.

D gene: .
clone size: few
V gene: TRBV2
J gene: TRBJ1-4
CDR3 protein: CASSRAYNEKLFF
CDR3 DNA: TGTGCCAGCAGCAGGGCCTATAATGAAAAACTGTTTTTT

D gene: TRBD2
clone size: few
V gene: TRBV7-8
J gene: TRBJ2-3
CDR3 protein: CASSFGLAGNTDTQYF
CDR3 DNA: TGTGCCAGCAGCTTCGGACTAGCGGGGAACACAGATACGCAGTATTTT

D gene: .
clone size: few
V gene: TRBV20-1
J gene: TRBJ2-1
CDR3 protein: CSARASNGNEQFF
CDR3 DNA: TGCAGTGCTAGAGCTAGCAATGGCAATGAGCAGTTCTTC

D gene: .
clone size: .
V gene: TRBV20-1
J gene: TRBJ1-1
CDR3 protein: CSAFLLQAAAFF
CDR3 DNA: TGCAGTGCTTTCTTACTACAGGCGGCCGCTTTCTTT

D gene: .
clone size: .
V gene: TRBV2
J gene: TRBJ2-1
CDR3 protein: CASRSDSYNEQFF
CDR3 DNA: TGTGCCAGCAGATCGGACAGCTACAATGAGCAGTTCTTC

D gene: TRBD1
clone size: .
V gene: TRBV7-9
J gene: TRBJ2-3
CDR3 protein: CASSQIEGRGRADTQYF
CDR3 DNA: TGTGCCAGCAGCCAGATCGAAGGCAGGGGGCGTGCAGATACGCAGTATTTT

D gene: .
clone size: few
V gene: TRBV24-1
J gene: TRBJ1-5
CDR3 protein: CATSDRDLGQPQHF
CDR3 DNA: TGTGCCACCAGTGATAGGGACCTTGGACAGCCCCAGCATTTT

D gene: .
clone size: .
V gene: TRBV10-3
J gene: TRBJ2-1
CDR3 protein: CAISPRGASSYNEQFF
CDR3 DNA: TGTGCCATCAGTCCCCGGGGGGCCAGCTCCTACAATGAGCAGTTCTTC

D gene: .
clone size: few
V gene: TRBV20-1
J gene: TRBJ1-2
CDR3 protein: CSARDEGIYGYTF
CDR3 DNA: TGCAGTGCTAGAGATGAGGGGATATATGGCTACACCTTC

D gene: .
clone size: many
V gene: TRBV12-3/TRBV12-4
J gene: TRBJ2-2
CDR3 protein: CASSWDVNTGELFF
CDR3 DNA: TGTGCCAGCAGTTGGGACGTTAACACCGGGGAGCTGTTTTTT

D gene: TRBD1
clone size: .
V gene: TRBV7-9
J gene: TRBJ1-1
CDR3 protein: CASNRGQGSTEAFF
CDR3 DNA: TGTGCCAGCAACCGAGGACAGGGGAGCACTGAAGCTTTCTTT

D gene: .
clone size: .
V gene: TRBV15
J gene: TRBJ2-1
CDR3 protein: CATSRDSRNEQFF
CDR3 DNA: TGTGCCACCAGCAGAGACTCGCGGAATGAGCAGTTCTTC

D gene: TRBD1
clone size: .
V gene: TRBV9
J gene: TRBJ1-1
CDR3 protein: CASSKGQGGGGTEAFF
CDR3 DNA: TGTGCCAGCAGTAAGGGACAGGGGGGCGGGGGCACTGAAGCTTTCTTT

D gene: .
clone size: .
V gene: TRBV5-1
J gene: TRBJ2-1
CDR3 protein: CASSLSISYNEQFF
CDR3 DNA: TGCGCCAGCAGCTTGAGTATTTCCTACAATGAGCAGTTCTTC

D gene: TRBD1
clone size: few
V gene: TRBV5-1
J gene: TRBJ1-1
CDR3 protein: CASSLTGVTNTEAFF
CDR3 DNA: TGCGCCAGCAGCTTGACAGGGGTTACGAACACTGAAGCTTTCTTT

D gene: .
clone size: .
V gene: TRBV5-1
J gene: TRBJ2-3
CDR3 protein: CASSLHRLPPRAADTQYF
CDR3 DNA: TGCGCCAGCAGCTTGCACCGATTGCCACCGCGAGCCGCAGATACGCAGTATTTT

D gene: .
clone size: .
V gene: TRBV6-1
J gene: TRBJ2-7
CDR3 protein: CASSEAGDGPYEQYF
CDR3 DNA: TGTGCCAGCAGTGAAGCGGGAGACGGCCCCTACGAGCAGTACTTC

D gene: TRBD1
clone size: many
V gene: TRBV12-3/TRBV12-4
J gene: TRBJ2-5
CDR3 protein: CASRIQTGGQETQYF
CDR3 DNA: TGTGCCAGCAGAATCCAGACAGGGGGCCAAGAGACCCAGTACTTC

D gene: TRBD1
clone size: .
V gene: TRBV25-1
J gene: TRBJ1-2
CDR3 protein: CASKLQGLPGYTF
CDR3 DNA: TGTGCCAGCAAGCTACAGGGGCTCCCTGGCTACACCTTC

D gene: .
clone size: .
V gene: TRBV5-1
J gene: TRBJ2-1
CDR3 protein: CASSYGTRLGNEQFF
CDR3 DNA: TGCGCCAGCAGCTACGGGACCCGTCTGGGGAATGAGCAGTTCTTC

D gene: .
clone size: few
V gene: TRBV4-1
J gene: TRBJ2-5
CDR3 protein: CASSPLPWSPIETQYF
CDR3 DNA: TGCGCCAGCAGCCCCCTTCCTTGGTCCCCGATCGAGACCCAGTACTTC

D gene: .
clone size: .
V gene: TRBV5-1
J gene: TRBJ2-7
CDR3 protein: CASSPDDYEQYF
CDR3 DNA: TGCGCCAGCAGCCCGGACGACTACGAGCAGTACTTC

D gene: TRBD2
clone size: .
V gene: TRBV12-3/TRBV12-4
J gene: TRBJ2-1
CDR3 protein: CASSPTSGRYYEQFF
CDR3 DNA: TGTGCCAGCAGTCCAACTAGCGGCCGTTATTATGAGCAGTTCTTC

D gene: .
clone size: few
V gene: TRBV25-1
J gene: TRBJ2-1
CDR3 protein: CASSDQTRDRYEQFF
CDR3 DNA: TGTGCCAGCAGTGACCAGACGAGGGATAGGTATGAGCAGTTCTTC

D gene: .
clone size: few
V gene: TRBV11-3
J gene: TRBJ2-2
CDR3 protein: CASSLGSAGELFF
CDR3 DNA: TGTGCCAGCAGCCTCGGGAGTGCCGGGGAGCTGTTTTTT

D gene: .
clone size: .
V gene: TRBV5-1
J gene: TRBJ2-2
CDR3 protein: CASSLTQGNTGELFF
CDR3 DNA: TGCGCCAGCAGCTTGACACAGGGGAACACCGGGGAGCTGTTTTTT

D gene: .
clone size: .
V gene: TRBV5-1
J gene: TRBJ1-1
CDR3 protein: CASSQRGSEAFF
CDR3 DNA: TGCGCCAGCAGCCAACGTGGATCTGAAGCTTTCTTT

D gene: TRBD1
clone size: few
V gene: TRBV5-5
J gene: TRBJ2-1
CDR3 protein: CASSPGQLTYNEQFF
CDR3 DNA: TGTGCCAGCAGCCCGGGACAGCTAACCTACAATGAGCAGTTCTTC

D gene: .
clone size: few
V gene: TRBV5-1
J gene: TRBJ2-5
CDR3 protein: CASSQSAAGQETQYF
CDR3 DNA: TGCGCCAGCAGCCAGTCGGCAGCGGGCCAAGAGACCCAGTACTTC

D gene: .
clone size: .
V gene: TRBV5-1
J gene: TRBJ1-3
CDR3 protein: CASSLRTGNSGNTIYF
CDR3 DNA: TGCGCCAGCAGCTTGAGAACAGGGAACTCTGGAAACACCATATATTTT

D gene: .
clone size: many
V gene: TRBV5-1
J gene: TRBJ2-3
CDR3 protein: CASSLGGGSTDTQYF
CDR3 DNA: TGCGCCAGCAGCTTGGGAGGTGGCAGCACAGATACGCAGTATTTT

D gene: .
clone size: .
V gene: TRBV24-1
J gene: TRBJ2-1
CDR3 protein: CATSDLRGSYNEQFF
CDR3 DNA: TGTGCCACCAGTGATTTACGGGGTTCCTACAATGAGCAGTTCTTC

D gene: .
clone size: few
V gene: TRBV7-2
J gene: TRBJ1-1
CDR3 protein: CASRKRDENTEAFF
CDR3 DNA: TGTGCCAGCAGGAAGAGAGATGAGAACACTGAAGCTTTCTTT

D gene: .
clone size: once
V gene: TRBV20-1
J gene: TRBJ2-5
CDR3 protein: CSAPNPAGETQYF
CDR3 DNA: TGCAGTGCACCCAACCCGGCAGGCGAGACCCAGTACTTC

D gene: TRBD1
clone size: .
V gene: TRBV7-2
J gene: TRBJ1-2
CDR3 protein: CASSPRTGPFGYTF
CDR3 DNA: TGTGCCAGCAGCCCGCGGACAGGGCCCTTTGGCTACACCTTC

D gene: .
clone size: few
V gene: TRBV3-1
J gene: TRBJ1-2
CDR3 protein: CASSQVDGYGYTF
CDR3 DNA: TGTGCCAGCAGCCAGGTGGACGGCTATGGCTACACCTTC

D gene: TRBD1
clone size: .
V gene: TRBV3-1
J gene: TRBJ2-2
CDR3 protein: CASSQIQGAIGELFF
CDR3 DNA: TGTGCCAGCAGCCAAATACAGGGGGCGATCGGGGAGCTGTTTTTT

D gene: .
clone size: few
V gene: TRBV28
J gene: TRBJ1-1
CDR3 protein: CASSFTRVNTEAFF
CDR3 DNA: TGTGCCAGCAGTTTCACAAGGGTGAACACTGAAGCTTTCTTT

D gene: TRBD1
clone size: few
V gene: TRBV24-1
J gene: TRBJ2-1
CDR3 protein: CATSDLETGGNEQFF
CDR3 DNA: TGTGCCACCAGTGATTTGGAGACAGGGGGTAACGAGCAGTTCTTC

D gene: TRBD1
clone size: few
V gene: TRBV29-1
J gene: TRBJ2-3
CDR3 protein: CSVPKSGQGADTQYF
CDR3 DNA: TGCAGCGTTCCTAAATCGGGACAGGGCGCAGATACGCAGTATTTT

D gene: TRBD2
clone size: few
V gene: TRBV4-2
J gene: TRBJ2-2
CDR3 protein: CASSQSRLSGRAFYGTGELFF
CDR3 DNA: TGTGCCAGCAGCCAATCCCGTCTTAGCGGGAGGGCGTTTTATGGCACCGGGGAGCTGTTTTTT